This T cell receptor beta chain was captured by sequencing in a study of graft-versus-host responses after intestinal transplantation. Study-level information: Every recipient had anti-thymocyte globulin induction and 2 to 4 years of tacrolimus plus steroids.

V was clipped by 4 bases and J by 5 bases, with 12 bases between them. Germline assignment: CDR1 MNHNS and CDR2 SASEGT. The CDR3 loop spans 14 amino acids. In regard to this clone: Its target is unknown.

Sequencing was performed with immunoSEQ multiplex PCR; in TCRdb, only in-frame clones are kept and a portion is missing. The sample lists about 100,000 clones, roughly 90% occurring once. Study results and caveats: In patients with graft-donor T cell macrochimerism, allograft graft-versus-host to host-versus-graft clonal ratios were high. Peak circulating GvH clone levels tracked with early post-transplant HvG declines. GvH clones were identified in recipient marrow, with some first appearing in ileum or blood.

This receptor was identified in a human donor who was the organ donor for an intestinal transplant. The sample was unstimulated CD4+ T cells sorted from spleen or lymph node cells, taken before transplant. The gene calls are TRBV6-1 and TRBJ1-5; TRBD1 might be the D (6 bases). CDR3 DNA: TGTGCCAGCAGTGGTCGACAGGACTATCAGCCCCAGCATTTT. Its translation: CASSGRQDYQPQHF.